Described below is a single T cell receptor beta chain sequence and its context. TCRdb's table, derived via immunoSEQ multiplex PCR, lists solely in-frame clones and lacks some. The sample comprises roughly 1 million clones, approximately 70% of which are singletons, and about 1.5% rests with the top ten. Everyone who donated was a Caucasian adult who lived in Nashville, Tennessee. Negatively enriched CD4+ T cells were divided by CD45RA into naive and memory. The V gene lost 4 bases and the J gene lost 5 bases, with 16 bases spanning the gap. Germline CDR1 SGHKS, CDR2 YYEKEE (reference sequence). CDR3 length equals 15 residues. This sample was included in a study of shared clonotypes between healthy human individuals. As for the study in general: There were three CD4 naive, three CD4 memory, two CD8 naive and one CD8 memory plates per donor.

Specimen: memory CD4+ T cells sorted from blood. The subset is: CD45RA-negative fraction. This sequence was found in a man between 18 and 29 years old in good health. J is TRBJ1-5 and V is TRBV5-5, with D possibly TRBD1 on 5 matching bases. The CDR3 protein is CASSLDGGVYQPQHF. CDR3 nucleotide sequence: TGTGCCAGCAGCCTGGATGGGGGAGTTTATCAGCCCCAGCATTTT.